This entry describes one T cell receptor beta chain. The data were taken from a study of blood T cell repertoires in COVID-19. Study background: Some COVID-19 samples were acute and others convalescent; all came from the United States, Italy and Spain.

The CDR3 extends over 16 amino acids. The V gene lost 3 bases and the J gene lost 1 base, with 16 bases spanning the gap. The germline V gene has CDR1 SGDLS and CDR2 YYNGEE. Original handling: Nucleated cell counts were estimated from reference gene primer amplification. The data were produced by immunoSEQ multiplex PCR, yet TCRdb's version contains in-frame clones alone and is incomplete. That table furnishes V, J and clone size, whereas the DNA furnished D and trimming. This table has approximately 50,000 clones, more than 70% appearing once. This rearrangement joins TRBV9 to TRBJ1-1, with D possibly being TRBD1 (6 bases). This sequence originates from a woman at least 80 years old with acute or convalescent COVID-19. Sequences were obtained from peripheral blood. In nucleotides, the CDR3 is TGTGCCAGCAGCGCTCAGGGGTTATCGGGGAACACTGAAGCTTTCTTT. It codes for CASSAQGLSGNTEAFF.